The 21 T cell receptor beta chains below all came from one sample that was sequenced in a study of blood T cell repertoires in COVID-19. TCRdb keeps only in-frame clones here, not all; method: immunoSEQ multiplex PCR. The sample consists of 350,000 to 450,000 clones, 89% of them appearing once. The source material was PBMCs or T cells enriched from blood (not recorded which). The receptors here all came from a woman between 25 and 40 years old who had recovered from COVID-19.

V is TRBV6-1 and J is TRBJ2-7, with a tentative D call TRBD1 (5 bases). The CDR3 has 13 amino acids. Looked up from germline, CDR1 is MNHNS and CDR2 is SASEGT. With 3 bases removed from V and 4 bases from J, the gap between germline ends came to 10 bases. Here the CDR3 DNA reads TGTGCCAGCAGTGAGATTGACAGTTACGAGCAGTACTTC. Amino acids: CASSEIDSYEQYF.

The V and J genes are TRBV19 and TRBJ2-3; the match to TRBD2 covers 10 bases. CDR3 length equals 18 residues. CDR1 and CDR2 from the germline V gene are LNHDA and SQIVND (reference sequence). J gave up 0 bases and V 1 base, and 7 bases lay outside the gene matches. CDR3 amino acids: CASSIGAGGLRSTDTQYF. The CDR3 DNA reads as TGTGCCAGTAGTATAGGAGCGGGAGGGCTTAGAAGCACAGATACGCAGTATTTT.

The chain recombines TRBV29-1 with TRBJ2-7; TRBD2 might be the D (5 bases). Germline V gives CDR1 SQVTM, CDR2 ANQGSEA. CDR3 length equals 12 residues. CDR3: CSTLGGNYEQYF. CDR3 coding DNA: TGCAGTACCCTCGGAGGAAATTACGAGCAGTACTTC.

This clone was detected many times. The V gene is TRBV7-3, the J gene TRBJ1-6; 10 nucleotides align to TRBD1. With V trimmed by 5 bases and J by 9 bases, 4 bases remained unmatched. The CDR3 totals 14 residues. CDR1 is SGHTA, CDR2 FQGTGA, per germline. The CDR3 region is CASSETGGTSPLHF. The DNA of the CDR3 is TGTGCCAGCAGCGAGACAGGGGGCACTTCACCCCTCCACTTT.

CDR3 sequence: CASNLAGESTGELFF. CDR3 sequence (DNA): TGTGCCAGCAACCTGGCAGGGGAGAGCACCGGGGAGCTGTTTTTT. V usage is TRBV28 and J usage is TRBJ2-2, with D perhaps TRBD1 (6 bases). Germline loops: CDR1 MDHEN, CDR2 SYDVKM. The CDR3 length is 15 residues. V shed 7 bases and J shed 4 bases, with 16 bases lying between them.

The J gene is TRBJ2-2, the V gene TRBV24-1; a possible D gene is TRBD1 (5 bases). V lost 4 bases, J lost 7 bases, and 9 bases lay in between. There are 13 residues in the CDR3. The germline CDR1 and CDR2 sequences are KGHDR and SFDVKD. CDR3 in amino acids: CATSEAGFGELFF. The CDR3 DNA is TGTGCCACCAGTGAAGCAGGGTTCGGGGAGCTGTTTTTT.

This chain uses TRBV10-1 with TRBJ2-3, with 7 positions matching TRBD1. Germline V lookup: CDR1 WNHNN, CDR2 SYGVQD (reference sequence). V gave up 0 bases and J gave up 2 bases; unmatched junction bases: 5. The CDR3 length is 16 residues. CDR3: CASSESTGPHTDTQYF. The CDR3 nucleotides read TGCGCCAGCAGTGAGTCGACAGGGCCCCACACAGATACGCAGTATTTT.

The gene calls are TRBV6-2 or TRBV6-3 and TRBJ2-7, with 8 bases fitting TRBD2. The germline V gene encodes CDR1 MNHEY and CDR2 SVGEGT. Losses at the gene ends were 5 bases for V and 3 bases for J; bases not matched to a gene: 9. The CDR3 runs to 15 residues. CDR3 loop: CASSGGLAGNYEQYF. Here the CDR3 DNA reads TGTGCCAGCAGTGGAGGACTAGCTGGGAACTACGAGCAGTACTTC.

The chain joins TRBV10-3 to TRBJ1-5; D is perhaps TRBD1 (5 bases). Germline V CDR1 and CDR2: ENHRY, SYGVKD. The CDR3 spans 14 residues. Trimming removed 8 bases from V and 6 bases from J, with 17 bases in between. CDR3 protein: CAIRRPLGGQPQHF. The CDR3 DNA reads as TGTGCCATCCGGAGGCCCCTGGGGGGTCAGCCCCAGCATTTT.

This clone was recorded only once. The chain uses TRBV19 and TRBJ2-6; D possibly corresponds to TRBD2 (5 bases). V dropped 6 bases and J dropped 0 bases, with 15 bases sitting between them. This CDR3 region has 17 residues. Germline values: CDR1 LNHDA, CDR2 SQIVND (reference sequence). The CDR3 DNA follows: TGTGCCAGTAGGCGGCCCGGGGAACTCTCTGGGGCCAACGTCCTGACTTTC. Encoded protein: CASRRPGELSGANVLTF.

This clone appeared a single time. The chain is built from TRBV7-2 and TRBJ2-1; no clear D. This CDR3 has 13 residues. Trimming took 1 base from V and 14 from J, leaving 15 bases between them. Germline lookup yields CDR1 SGHTA and CDR2 FQGNSA. The CDR3 is CASSLVPAAVEFF. In DNA form, the CDR3 reads TGTGCCAGCAGCTTAGTACCCGCGGCGGTCGAGTTCTTC.

This chain connects TRBV6-5 to TRBJ1-4; D gene unclear. Looked up from germline, CDR1 is MNHEY and CDR2 is SVGAGI. Trimming pared 5 bases from V and 0 bases from J, leaving 7 bases between. CDR3 length equals 14 residues. CDR3 nucleotide sequence: TGTGCCAGCAGTCTCCGGTCAACTAATGAAAAACTGTTTTTT. Its protein is CASSLRSTNEKLFF.

The rearrangement joins TRBV29-1 to TRBJ1-3; unclear D gene. This CDR3 is 14 amino acids long. Germline assignment: CDR1 SQVTM and CDR2 ANQGSEA. The V end lost 6 bases, the J end lost 2 bases, and 14 bases lay between the germline ends. CDR3: CSVQQSLAGNTIYF. CDR3 nucleotide sequence: TGCAGCGTGCAACAGTCGCTGGCTGGAAACACCATATATTTT.

In its sample, this clone was seen a few times. This rearrangement joins TRBV7-9 to TRBJ1-2, with D hard to call. Germline V gene sequence: CDR1 SEHNR, CDR2 FQNEAQ (reference sequence). V lost 5 bases, J lost 0 bases, and 4 bases lay in between. The CDR3 extends over 12 amino acids. In nucleotides, the CDR3 is TGTGCCAGCAGCCCAGCTAACTATGGCTACACCTTC. Amino acids: CASSPANYGYTF. The complete variable domain, with remaining parts taken from reference TRBV7-9 and TRBJ1-2, reads DTGVSQNPRHKITKRGQNVTFRCDPISEHNRLYWYRQTLGQGPEFLTYFQNEAQLEKSRLLSDRFSAERPKGSFSTLEIQRTEQGDSAMYLCASSPANYGYTFGSGTRLTVV.

The gene calls are TRBV7-2 and TRBJ1-2, with 10 bases that match TRBD1. CDR3 length: 13 residues. CDR1 SGHTA and CDR2 FQGNSA come from the germline V gene. J gave up 7 bases and V 4 bases, and 3 bases lay outside the gene matches. The CDR3 loop reads CASSSRTGGGYTF. In nucleotides, the CDR3 is TGTGCCAGCAGCTCTAGGACAGGGGGTGGCTACACCTTC.

The V call is TRBV6-5, the J call TRBJ1-4; maybe TRBD1 (6 bases). Germline CDR1 reads MNHEY; CDR2 reads SVGAGI. V shed 10 bases and J shed 7 bases, with 16 bases lying between them. The CDR3 is 13 residues long. CDR3 residues: CAIERGLGEKLFF. CDR3 coding DNA: TGTGCCATCGAAAGGGGGTTGGGTGAAAAACTGTTTTTT.

This clone was counted a single time. V and J are TRBV20-1 and TRBJ2-7; maybe TRBD2 (5 bases). Germline V gene data show CDR1 as DFQATT and CDR2 as SNEGSKA (reference sequence). Trimming pared 6 bases from V and 5 bases from J, leaving 11 bases between. The CDR3 totals 11 residues. The chain's CDR3 is CSASLAHEQYF. DNA for the CDR3: TGCAGTGCCTCCTTAGCGCACGAGCAGTACTTC.

This rearrangement joins TRBV7-9 to TRBJ2-5; 7 nucleotides line up with TRBD1. The CDR3 totals 14 residues. Trimming at V came to 4 bases and at J to 4 bases, leaving 6 bases not matched to a gene. The V gene's germline CDR1 is SEHNR and CDR2 FQNEAQ (reference sequence). The CDR3 coding sequence is TGTGCCAGCAGCTCCCAGACAGGGAGAGAGACCCAGTACTTC. Protein: CASSSQTGRETQYF.

V gene TRBV11-2 combines with J gene TRBJ2-5; D remains ambiguous. The germline CDR1 and CDR2 sequences are SGHAT and FQNNGV. The length of the CDR3 is 11 residues. Trimming cost V 5 bases and J 2 bases, with 3 bases left between them. For the CDR3, the DNA is TGTGCCAGCAGCCCACAAGAGACCCAGTACTTC. Residues: CASSPQETQYF.

The V and J genes are TRBV7-6 and TRBJ2-7; 9 bases are shared with TRBD1. The CDR3 is 15 amino acids. With 3 bases clipped from V and 4 bases from J, the junction kept 7 bases outside the gene matches. CDR1 and CDR2 from the germline V gene are SGHVS and FNYEAQ. The CDR3, as DNA: TGTGCCAGCAGCTTGGAAGCGGACAGGGGTTACGAGCAGTACTTC. Its protein is CASSLEADRGYEQYF.

This clone was picked up one time. The chain is built from TRBV3-1 (or the pseudogene TRBV3-2) and TRBJ2-7, with 8 bases aligning to TRBD1. The V segment lost 1 base and the J segment 5 bases; nucleotides outside the gene matches: 7. The CDR3 is 15 residues long. The germline V gene encodes CDR1 LGHDT and CDR2 YNNKEL (reference sequence). CDR3 residues: CASSQVGQGPHEQYF. In DNA form, the CDR3 reads TGTGCCAGCAGCCAAGTAGGACAGGGCCCCCACGAGCAGTACTTC.